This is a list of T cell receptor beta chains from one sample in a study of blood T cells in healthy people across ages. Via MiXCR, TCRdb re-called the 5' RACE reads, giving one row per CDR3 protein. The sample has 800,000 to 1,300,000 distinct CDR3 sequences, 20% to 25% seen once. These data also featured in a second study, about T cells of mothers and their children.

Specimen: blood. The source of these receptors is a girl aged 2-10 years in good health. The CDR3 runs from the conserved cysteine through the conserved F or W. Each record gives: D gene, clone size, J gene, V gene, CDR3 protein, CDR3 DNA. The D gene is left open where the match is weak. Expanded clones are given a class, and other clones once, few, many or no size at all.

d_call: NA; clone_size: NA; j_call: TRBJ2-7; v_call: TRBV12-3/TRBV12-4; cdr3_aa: CASSLWTFEQYF; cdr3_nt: TGTGCCAGCAGTTTATGGACCTTCGAGCAGTACTTC
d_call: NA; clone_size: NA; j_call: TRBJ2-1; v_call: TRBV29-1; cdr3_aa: CSVHQALVSYSEQFF; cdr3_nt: TGCAGCGTACATCAGGCTTTGGTATCCTACAGTGAGCAGTTCTTC
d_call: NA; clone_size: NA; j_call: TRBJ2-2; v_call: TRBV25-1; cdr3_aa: CASSLGVQAGELFF; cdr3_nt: TGTGCCAGCAGTCTGGGGGTCCAAGCCGGGGAGCTGTTTTTT
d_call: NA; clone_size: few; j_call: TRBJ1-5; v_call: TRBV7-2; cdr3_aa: CASSLRGGDQPQHF; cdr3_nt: TGTGCCAGCAGCTTAAGGGGGGGGGATCAGCCCCAGCATTTT
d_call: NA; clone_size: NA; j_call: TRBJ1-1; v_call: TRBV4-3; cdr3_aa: CASSQGTMNTEAFF; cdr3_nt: TGCGCCAGCAGCCAAGGGACAATGAACACTGAAGCTTTCTTT
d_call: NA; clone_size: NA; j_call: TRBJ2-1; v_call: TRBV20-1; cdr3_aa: CSAPEDRSSYNEQFF; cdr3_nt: TGCAGTGCTCCCGAGGACCGGAGCTCCTACAATGAGCAGTTCTTC
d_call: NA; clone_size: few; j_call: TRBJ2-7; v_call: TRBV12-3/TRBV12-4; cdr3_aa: CASSSSLSYEQYF; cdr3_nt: TGTGCCAGCAGCTCCAGCCTTTCCTACGAGCAGTACTTC
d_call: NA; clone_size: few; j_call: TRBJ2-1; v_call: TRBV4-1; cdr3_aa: CASSQGWSYNEQFF; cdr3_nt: TGCGCCAGCAGCCAAGGATGGTCCTACAATGAGCAGTTCTTC
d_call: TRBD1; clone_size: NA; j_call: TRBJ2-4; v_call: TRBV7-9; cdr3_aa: CASSPTWGGQGNIQYF; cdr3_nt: TGTGCCAGCAGCCCCACATGGGGGGGACAGGGAAACATTCAGTACTTC
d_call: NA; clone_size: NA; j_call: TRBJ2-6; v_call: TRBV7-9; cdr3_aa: CASSLSSPGANVLTF; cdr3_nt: TGTGCCAGCAGCTTAAGTAGCCCTGGGGCCAACGTCCTGACTTTC
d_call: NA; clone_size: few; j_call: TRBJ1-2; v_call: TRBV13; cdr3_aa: CASSLNRGRLSGYTF; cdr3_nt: TGTGCCAGCAGCTTAAATCGGGGAAGGCTTAGTGGCTACACCTTC
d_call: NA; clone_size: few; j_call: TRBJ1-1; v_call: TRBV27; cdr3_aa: CASFSEGWTEAFF; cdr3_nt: TGTGCCAGCTTTAGTGAGGGATGGACTGAAGCTTTCTTT
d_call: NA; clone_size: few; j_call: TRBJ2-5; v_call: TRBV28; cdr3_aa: CASSLLGGLETQYF; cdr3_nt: TGTGCCAGCAGTTTATTGGGGGGCTTGGAAACCCAGTACTTC
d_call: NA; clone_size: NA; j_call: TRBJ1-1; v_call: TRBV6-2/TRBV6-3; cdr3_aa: CASRGPKGRNTEAFF; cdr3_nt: TGTGCCAGCAGAGGCCCCAAGGGCCGGAACACTGAAGCTTTCTTT
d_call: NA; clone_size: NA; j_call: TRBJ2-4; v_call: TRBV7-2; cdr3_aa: CASRNQGAKNIQYF; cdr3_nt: TGTGCCAGTAGAAACCAGGGAGCCAAAAACATTCAGTACTTC
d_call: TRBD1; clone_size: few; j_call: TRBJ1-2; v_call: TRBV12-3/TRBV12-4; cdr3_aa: CASSSNRDREGYTF; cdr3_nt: TGTGCCAGCAGTTCCAACCGGGACAGGGAAGGCTACACCTTC
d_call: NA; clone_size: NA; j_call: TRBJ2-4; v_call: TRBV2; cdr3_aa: CASSETRRSPGSAKNIQYF; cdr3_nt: TGTGCCAGCAGTGAAACAAGAAGGAGCCCAGGGTCGGCGAAAAACATTCAGTACTTC
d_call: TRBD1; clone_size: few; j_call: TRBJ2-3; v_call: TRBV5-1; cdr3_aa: CASSLVQGALITDTQYF; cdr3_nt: TGCGCCAGCAGCTTGGTTCAGGGGGCGTTGATTACAGATACGCAGTATTTT
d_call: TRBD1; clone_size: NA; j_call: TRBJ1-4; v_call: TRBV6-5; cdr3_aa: CASSSPDRAEEKLFF; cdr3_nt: TGTGCCAGCAGTTCCCCGGACAGGGCCGAGGAAAAACTGTTTTTT
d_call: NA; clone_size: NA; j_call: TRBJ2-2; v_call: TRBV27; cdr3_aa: CASSPLVSDTGELFF; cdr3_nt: TGTGCCAGCAGTCCGCTAGTCTCGGACACCGGGGAGCTGTTTTTT
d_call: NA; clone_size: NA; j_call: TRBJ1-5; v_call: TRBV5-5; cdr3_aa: CASSAAPGAQHF; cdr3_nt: TGTGCCAGCAGCGCAGCCCCAGGGGCCCAGCATTTT
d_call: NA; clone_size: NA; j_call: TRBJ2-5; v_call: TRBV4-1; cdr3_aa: CASSQVAQGLQETQYF; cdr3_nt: TGCGCCAGCAGCCAAGTGGCTCAAGGACTCCAAGAGACCCAGTACTTC
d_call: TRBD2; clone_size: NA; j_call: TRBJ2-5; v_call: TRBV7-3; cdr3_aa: CASSPPTSGTQETQYF; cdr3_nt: TGTGCCAGCAGCCCCCCGACTAGCGGGACCCAAGAGACCCAGTACTTC
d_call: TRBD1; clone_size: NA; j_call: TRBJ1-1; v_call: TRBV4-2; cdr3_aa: CASSLRIQGDAFF; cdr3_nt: TGTGCCAGCAGCCTTAGGATCCAGGGGGACGCTTTCTTT
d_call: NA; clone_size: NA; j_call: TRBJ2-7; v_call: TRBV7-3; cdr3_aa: CASSLIPPEGWYEQYF; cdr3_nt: TGTGCCAGCAGCTTAATCCCTCCAGAGGGCTGGTACGAGCAGTACTTC
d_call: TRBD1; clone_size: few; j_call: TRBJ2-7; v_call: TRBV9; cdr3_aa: CASSVLDRGYEQYF; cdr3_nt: TGTGCCAGCAGTGTCTTAGACAGGGGCTACGAGCAGTACTTC
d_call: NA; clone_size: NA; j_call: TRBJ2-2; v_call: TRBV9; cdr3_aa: CASSVVLGELFF; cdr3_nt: TGTGCCAGCAGCGTAGTACTCGGGGAGCTGTTTTTT
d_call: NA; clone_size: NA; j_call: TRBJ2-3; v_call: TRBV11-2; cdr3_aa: CASSLEPPVWADTQYF; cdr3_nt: TGTGCCAGCAGCTTAGAGCCGCCCGTTTGGGCAGATACGCAGTATTTT
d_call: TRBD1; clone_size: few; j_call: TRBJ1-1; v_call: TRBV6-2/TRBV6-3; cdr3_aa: CASRRTGVNTEAFF; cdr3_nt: TGTGCCAGCAGACGCACAGGGGTGAACACTGAAGCTTTCTTT
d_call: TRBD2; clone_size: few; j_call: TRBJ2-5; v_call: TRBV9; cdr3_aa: CASSSSGRVTQYF; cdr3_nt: TGTGCCAGCAGCTCTAGCGGGAGAGTGACCCAGTACTTC
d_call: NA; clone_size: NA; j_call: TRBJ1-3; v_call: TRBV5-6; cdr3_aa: CASETGFSGNTIYF; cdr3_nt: TGTGCCAGCGAGACAGGATTCTCTGGAAACACCATATATTTT
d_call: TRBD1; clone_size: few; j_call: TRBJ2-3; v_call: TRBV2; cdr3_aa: CASSESGQGVETQYF; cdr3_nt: TGTGCCAGCAGTGAGTCGGGACAGGGGGTAGAAACGCAGTATTTT
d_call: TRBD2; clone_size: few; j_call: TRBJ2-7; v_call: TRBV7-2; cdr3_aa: CASKRLAGGPYEQYF; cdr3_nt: TGTGCCAGCAAACGCCTAGCGGGAGGACCATACGAGCAGTACTTC
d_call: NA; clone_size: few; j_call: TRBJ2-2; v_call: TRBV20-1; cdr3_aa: CSAIFKTGELFF; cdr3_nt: TGCAGTGCTATCTTTAAAACCGGGGAGCTGTTTTTT
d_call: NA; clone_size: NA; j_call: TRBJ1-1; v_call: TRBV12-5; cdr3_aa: CASGLLNTEAFF; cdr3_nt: TGTGCTAGTGGCCTCTTGAACACTGAAGCTTTCTTT
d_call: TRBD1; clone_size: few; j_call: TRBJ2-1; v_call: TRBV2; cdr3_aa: CASGQGRAYNEQFF; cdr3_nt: TGTGCCAGCGGACAGGGCAGGGCCTACAATGAGCAGTTCTTC
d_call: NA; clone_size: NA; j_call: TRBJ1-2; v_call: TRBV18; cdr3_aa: CASSPSLQDYGYTF; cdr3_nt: TGTGCCAGCTCACCATCCCTGCAGGACTATGGCTACACCTTC
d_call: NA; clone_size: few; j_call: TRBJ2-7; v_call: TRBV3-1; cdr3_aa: CASSQLKWDGSSYEQYF; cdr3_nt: TGTGCCAGCAGCCAGCTTAAATGGGACGGGAGCTCCTACGAGCAGTACTTC
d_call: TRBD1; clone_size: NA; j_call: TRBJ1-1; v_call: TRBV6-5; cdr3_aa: CASSRQGRAPMNTEAFF; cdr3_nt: TGTGCCAGCAGCCGACAGGGTCGGGCCCCAATGAACACTGAAGCTTTCTTT
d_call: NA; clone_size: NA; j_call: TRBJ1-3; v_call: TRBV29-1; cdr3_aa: CSVVVRGRLDTIYF; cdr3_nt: TGCAGCGTTGTAGTACGGGGACGACTGGACACCATATATTTT
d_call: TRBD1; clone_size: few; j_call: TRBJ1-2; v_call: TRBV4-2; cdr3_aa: CASSQVTYPGQGMGGYTF; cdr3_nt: TGTGCCAGCAGCCAAGTGACTTATCCGGGACAGGGGATGGGTGGCTACACCTTC